This T cell receptor beta chain was captured by sequencing in a study of T cells after yellow fever vaccination. About the research overall: For low cell numbers, libraries were made with SMART-Seq v4 Ultra Low Input. General study results and limits: Clones from primary vaccination mostly reappeared after the booster (about 97% CD4, around 90% CD8). Among all clonotypes, a small share was observed in both CD4 and CD8 compartments.

For TCR, cDNA came from 5'RACE template switching, which added a universal primer site and UMIs. TCRdb analysed the 5' RACE reads with MiXCR anew, one entry per CDR3 protein. Among some 390,000 distinct CDR3 sequences, about 19% were seen once, and the ten largest hold over 15%. Concerning this clonotype itself: Its matching antigen is unknown.

Trimming shortened V by 4 bases and J by 6 bases, and 12 bases separated the two germline ends. Germline values: CDR1 SQVTM, CDR2 ANQGSEA. The CDR3 sequence is 13 residues long. This specimen was PBMCs, taken before the yellow fever booster vaccination. This TCR was sampled from a man aged 18 to 30 who received the YFV17D yellow fever vaccine. V is TRBV29-1 and J is TRBJ1-4; the D is unclear. CDR3 region: CSVGLLRDEKLFF. The CDR3 DNA reads TGCAGCGTTGGACTTCTGAGAGATGAAAAACTGTTTTTT.